These 2 T cell receptor beta chains were all obtained from the same sample, sequenced in a study of spatial heterogeneity in lung cancer (dated by TCRdb to the late 2010s). The full study reports these points: The tumor nonsynonymous mutation count correlated with the number of expanded alpha and beta TCRs within the tumor.

These TCRs are of unknown antigen specificity. The time point label for this specimen denotes: sample taken at primary tumor resection. Library preparation used 5' RACE. Reads for this sample came from a NextSeq 500. In TCRdb, the public reads were trimmed at Q25 with fastp and aligned with MiXCR, with productive beta chains retained. For every CDR3 protein sequence, its rows merge into one entry that carries the most common genes and DNA. The sample table holds 24,000 or so distinct CDR3 sequences, of which over 7.5% were seen once. The ten largest clones represent approximately 7.7% of the sample. This material consisted of lung tumor tissue, taken at surgery. The receptors come from a male donor with early-stage non-small cell lung cancer.

This clonotype has a count of ten or more. CDR3 DNA sequence: TGTGCCAGCAGTTACTCGTCAGGGGGTGGATCACCCCTCCACTTT. Protein sequence: CASSYSSGGGSPLHF. V is TRBV6-5 and J is TRBJ1-6; 7 bases match TRBD1. Looked up from germline, CDR1 is MNHEY and CDR2 is SVGAGI. The CDR3 spans 15 residues. After removal of 0 bases from V and 10 bases from J, the junction contained 6 bases not matched to a gene.

This clonotype showed up many times. The chain couples TRBV11-2 to TRBJ2-3; D remains unclear. This CDR3 has 16 amino acids. The germline V gene has CDR1 SGHAT and CDR2 FQNNGV. The V and J ends lost 0 bases and 2 bases respectively, with 12 bases between them. The CDR3 nucleotides are TGTGCCAGCAGCTTAGATAATGGCGCCATCACAGATACGCAGTATTTT. Translation: CASSLDNGAITDTQYF.